The clone carrying this T cell receptor (beta chain) has ten or more counts. This specimen comes from a study of T-cell reconstitution after alpha-beta-depleted transplantation in children. V gave up 7 bases and J gave up 2 bases, with 9 bases separating them. This CDR3 comprises 14 residues. Unique molecular identifiers tagged the TCRbeta library. TCRdb independently ran MiXCR on the PCR reads; one entry per CDR3 protein. The top ten hold approximately 1% of the sample, which has hundreds of thousands of distinct CDR3 sequences, 16% seen once. The source is a human donor who donated a stem cell graft to a child with acute myeloid leukemia. This material consisted of PBMCs from the stem cell graft donor, taken from the stem cell graft. The V call is TRBV12-3 or TRBV12-4, the J call TRBJ2-6, with a tentative D call TRBD2 (5 bases). The chain's CDR3 is CASTPGTGANVLTF. The CDR3 DNA reads TGTGCCAGCACCCCCGGGACTGGGGCCAACGTCCTGACTTTC.